This TCR beta chain comes out of a study of shared clonotypes between healthy human individuals. Across the whole study: For every donor, three CD4 naive, three CD4 memory, two CD8 naive and one CD8 memory plates were used.

On this clone itself: Its matching antigen is unknown. One end of the junction varies from germline; a read error may be responsible.

Germline values: CDR1 MDHEN, CDR2 SYDVKM. The CDR3 runs 13 residues. TCRdb's table, derived via immunoSEQ multiplex PCR, lists solely in-frame clones and lacks some. The table includes a few million clones, just over 90% detected once. The study's findings and limits: Generally, naive subsets came out with larger estimated richness than memory subsets. Across a handful of donors, naive CD4 shared 4.5% to 6%, naive CD8 around 4%, memory CD4 about 2.4%, memory CD8 more than 0.35%. The expectation was that sequencing depth would affect clonotype sharing among donors.

This receptor was obtained from a man in his late teens or twenties in good health. Some clones in this sample may be carry-over from other donors' samples. The chain recombines TRBV28 with TRBJ2-7; 7 bases are shared with TRBD1. Sequenced input: naive CD4+ T cells from PBMCs. Stated subset: CD45RA+ positively selected. The CDR3 loop reads CASSLSQTGTAEF. DNA for the CDR3: TGTGCCAGCAGCCTATCCCAAACCGGGACAGCTGAGTTC.